This T cell receptor (beta chain) was profiled in a study of blood T cell repertoires in COVID-19. Overall study: There were acute and convalescent COVID-19 samples, and they came from the United States, Italy and Spain. T cells, B-cell-depleted T cells, or PBMCs provided the cDNA or gDNA that served as material.

In the authors' workflow: Amplifying reference gene primers gave estimates of nucleated cell counts. The protocol was immunoSEQ multiplex PCR, while the TCRdb copy is restricted to in-frame clones and leaves out a portion. V and J calls and clone size are as listed in that table; D and trimming were resolved from the DNA. The data contain 180,000 or so clones, more than 70% of them singletons. The TCR comes from a woman in her twenties or thirties with acute or convalescent COVID-19. Sample: peripheral blood.

The CDR3 sequence is CASSLVASSYEQYF. The CDR3 nucleotides are TGTGCCAGCAGCTTAGTAGCCAGCTCCTACGAGCAGTACTTC. V usage is TRBV7-2 and J usage is TRBJ2-7, with D unresolved. Germline lookup yields CDR1 SGHTA and CDR2 FQGNSA. This CDR3 is 14 amino acids long. The V gene lost 1 base and the J gene lost 0 bases, with 7 bases spanning the gap.